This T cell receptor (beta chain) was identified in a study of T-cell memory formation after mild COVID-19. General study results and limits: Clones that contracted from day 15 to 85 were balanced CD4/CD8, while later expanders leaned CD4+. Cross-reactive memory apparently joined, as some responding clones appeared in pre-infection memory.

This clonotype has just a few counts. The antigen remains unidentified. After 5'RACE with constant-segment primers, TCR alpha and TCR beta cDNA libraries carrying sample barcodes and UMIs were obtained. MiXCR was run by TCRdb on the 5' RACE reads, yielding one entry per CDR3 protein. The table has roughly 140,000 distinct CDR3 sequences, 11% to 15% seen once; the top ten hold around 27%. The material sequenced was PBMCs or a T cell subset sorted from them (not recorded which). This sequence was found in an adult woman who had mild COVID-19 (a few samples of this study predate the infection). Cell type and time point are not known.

The CDR3: CASSATGGPDTQYF. CDR3 nucleotide sequence: TGTGCCAGCAGCGCAACAGGGGGGCCAGATACGCAGTATTTT. The V and J genes are TRBV6-4 and TRBJ2-3; 8 nucleotides match TRBD1. Germline CDR1 reads MRHNA; CDR2 reads SNTAGT. The V and J ends lost 6 bases and 4 bases, in that order; junction bases with no gene match: 6. This CDR3 is built from 14 residues.